The 9 T cell receptor beta chains presented below share a single source sample, sequenced in a study of regulatory T cells in long-lasting Graves disease. Combining iRepertoire HTBI primers with Arm-PCR of CDR3 regions, the authors built TCR beta libraries. TCRdb re-called the multiplex PCR reads with MiXCR, one entry per CDR3 protein. Of roughly 300,000 distinct CDR3 sequences in the sample, around a fifth are singletons; the top ten hold roughly 27%. The time point was: persistent/refractory GD, antithyroid drugs over 5 years with positive TRAb. The TCR library was prepared using RNA isolated from PBMCs. Source: peripheral blood mononuclear cells (PBMCs), taken when the disease was refractory, from a patient treated with antithyroid drugs. These receptors all come from a female donor with Graves disease.

The chain has TRBV27 and TRBJ1-2; 10 nucleotides align to TRBD1. Germline values: CDR1 MNHEY, CDR2 SMNVEV (reference sequence). The CDR3 extends over 14 amino acids. The trim removed 2 bases at V and 8 bases at J, leaving 5 bases unmatched. The CDR3 DNA reads TGTGCCAGCAGTTTAAGGGACAGGGGTTCCGGCTACACCTTC. As protein: CASSLRDRGSGYTF.

This sequence joins TRBV10-3 and TRBJ2-7; D gene unclear. V lost 6 bases and J 3 bases, leaving 9 bases between the germline ends. This CDR3 contains 12 residues. CDR1 and CDR2 from the germline V gene are ENHRY and SYGVKD. The CDR3 is CAIREENYEQYF. DNA for the CDR3: TGTGCCATCAGGGAAGAGAACTACGAGCAGTACTTC.

This clonotype occurred a few times. CDR3 protein: CASGWTSGTGELFF. In DNA form, the CDR3 reads TGTGCCAGCGGTTGGACTAGCGGGACCGGGGAGCTGTTTTTT. The rearrangement links TRBV2 to TRBJ2-2; 11 nucleotides match TRBD2. The CDR3 is 14 amino acids. CDR1 is SNHLY, CDR2 FYNNEI, per germline. The V segment lost 8 bases and the J segment 5 bases; nucleotides outside the gene matches: 4. The entire variable domain, with the rest obtained from reference TRBV2 and TRBJ2-2, is as follows: EPEVTQTPSHQVTQMGQEVILRCVPISNHLYFYWYRQILGQKVEFLVSFYNNEISEKSEIFDDQFSVERPDGSNFTLKIRSTKLEDSAMYFCASGWTSGTGELFFGEGSRLTVL.

The V gene is TRBV30, the J gene TRBJ2-7; D is uncertain. CDR3 length: 15 amino acids. Between the trimmed V and J ends, which lost 4 bases and 3 bases, there was a span of 19 bases. The germline gives CDR1 GTSNPN, CDR2 SVGIG (reference sequence). The CDR3, as DNA: TGTGCCTGGACCCCTGCTATTACGACGGGCTACGAGCAGTACTTC. Its translation: CAWTPAITTGYEQYF.

This clonotype was counted between two and nine times. CDR3 region: CAWSVQISRQGNYGYTF. Here the CDR3 DNA reads TGTGCCTGGAGTGTACAAATCTCAAGACAGGGGAACTATGGCTACACCTTC. The chain employs TRBV30 and TRBJ1-2; 8 bases fit TRBD1. Germline-derived CDR1 and CDR2 are GTSNPN and SVGIG (reference sequence). The V and J ends lost 0 bases and 2 bases, in that order; junction bases with no gene match: 11. The CDR3 consists of 17 residues. The full variable domain, rest sourced from reference TRBV30 and TRBJ1-2, is SQTIHQWPATLVQPVGSPLSLECTVEGTSNPNLYWYRQAAGRGLQLLFYSVGIGQISSEVPQNLSASRPQDRQFILSSKKLLLSDSGFYLCAWSVQISRQGNYGYTFGSGTRLTVV.

The sample holds many counts of this clonotype. The V gene is TRBV28, the J gene TRBJ2-4, with TRBD2 matching 7 bases. CDR3 length: 13 amino acids. Germline V CDR1 and CDR2: MDHEN, SYDVKM. V trimming: 10 bases; J trimming: 8 bases; junction bases outside the gene matches: 11. CDR3 amino acids: CATVGGGTDIQYF. The CDR3 nucleotides are TGTGCCACAGTGGGGGGGGGGACGGACATTCAGTACTTC.

This clonotype has a handful of counts. V is TRBV7-2 and J is TRBJ1-3, with a weak D call TRBD1 (5 bases). The CDR3 has 15 residues. In germline, CDR1 is SGHTA, CDR2 FQGNSA. The V gene lost 0 bases and the J gene lost 4 bases, with 10 bases spanning the gap. CDR3 in amino acids: CASSLAGTAGNTIYF. The CDR3 coding sequence is TGTGCCAGCAGCTTAGCTGGGACGGCCGGAAACACCATATATTTT.

This clonotype was seen a few times. The V gene is TRBV20-1, the J gene TRBJ1-2, with D unclear. Germline lookup yields CDR1 DFQATT and CDR2 SNEGSKA (reference sequence). The V gene lost 6 bases and the J gene lost 0 bases, with 11 bases spanning the gap. There are 13 residues in the CDR3. The CDR3 region has the DNA TGCAGTGCGATGGACGGAACTAACTATGGCTACACCTTC. This translates into CSAMDGTNYGYTF.

The chain uses TRBV4-1 and TRBJ2-5; D unresolved. The CDR3 spans 14 residues. Per germline, CDR1 MGHRA and CDR2 YSYEKL. Trimming took 3 bases from V and 5 from J, leaving 13 bases between them. The CDR3 loop is CASSQPKRRETQYF. Written as DNA, the CDR3 is TGCGCCAGCAGCCAGCCGAAACGGCGGGAGACCCAGTACTTC.